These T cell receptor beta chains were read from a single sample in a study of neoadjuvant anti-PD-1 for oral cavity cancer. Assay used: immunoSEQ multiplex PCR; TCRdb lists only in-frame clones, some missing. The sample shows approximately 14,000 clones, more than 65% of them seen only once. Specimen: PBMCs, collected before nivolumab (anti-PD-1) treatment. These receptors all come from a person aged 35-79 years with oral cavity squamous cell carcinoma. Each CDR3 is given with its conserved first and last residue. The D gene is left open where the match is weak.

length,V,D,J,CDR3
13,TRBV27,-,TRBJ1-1,CASSLSRNTEAFF
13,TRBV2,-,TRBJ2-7,CASKYLEHYEQYF
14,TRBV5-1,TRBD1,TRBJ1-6,CASSSQGALSPLHF
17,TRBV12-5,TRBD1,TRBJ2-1,CASGLAIGTELYNEQFF
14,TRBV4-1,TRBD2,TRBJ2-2,CASSQIAGAGELFF
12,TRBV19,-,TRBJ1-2,CATSGIRYGYTF
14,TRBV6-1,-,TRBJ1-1,CASSDLGRGTEAFF
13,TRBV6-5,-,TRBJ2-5,CASSYGPRQAQYF
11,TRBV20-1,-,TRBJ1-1,CSARDSTEAFF
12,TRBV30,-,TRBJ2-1,CAWSREYNEQFF
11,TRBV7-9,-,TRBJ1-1,CASLGIAEAFF
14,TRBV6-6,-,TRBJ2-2,CASSLDGVGGELFF
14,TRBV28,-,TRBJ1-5,CASTLPRGRQPQHF
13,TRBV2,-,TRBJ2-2,CASKPTVAGELFF
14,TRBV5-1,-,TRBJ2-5,CASSRAITEETQYF
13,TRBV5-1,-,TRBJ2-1,CASSGRQDNEQFF
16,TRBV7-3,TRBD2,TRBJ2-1,CASSLAGTSGNNEQFF
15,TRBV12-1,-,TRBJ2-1,CASSPPGLSYNEQFF
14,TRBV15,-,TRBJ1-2,CATSRGVGNYGYTF
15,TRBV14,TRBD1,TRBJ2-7,CASSLGTGVRYEQYF
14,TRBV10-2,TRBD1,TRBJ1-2,CASSVTQGTNGYTF
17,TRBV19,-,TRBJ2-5,CASSINRGLGGQETQYF
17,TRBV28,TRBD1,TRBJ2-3,CASSLAVLGQGQDTQYF
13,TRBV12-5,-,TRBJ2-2,CASGLGGTGELFF
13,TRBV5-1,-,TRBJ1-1,CASSIPGNTEAFF
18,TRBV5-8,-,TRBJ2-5,CASTTPLMERVYQETQYF
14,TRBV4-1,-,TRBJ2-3,CASSQDHSSDTQYF
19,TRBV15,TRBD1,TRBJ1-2,CATSGGERDRVITAYGYTF
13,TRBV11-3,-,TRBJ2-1,CASKGSWGNEQFF
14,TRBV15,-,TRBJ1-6,CATSRGQFSSPLHF
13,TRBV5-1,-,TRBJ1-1,CASRFSAETEAFF
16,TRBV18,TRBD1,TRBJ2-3,CASSPLGQQNTDTQYF
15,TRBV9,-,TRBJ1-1,CASSVEGGMNTEAFF
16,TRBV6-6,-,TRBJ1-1,CASSYPGRLVNTEAFF
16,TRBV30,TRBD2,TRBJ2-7,CAWSPTASGSPYEQYF
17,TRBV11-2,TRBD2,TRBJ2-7,CASSTLSGTSGSYEQYF
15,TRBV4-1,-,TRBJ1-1,CASSHGTTRIYEAFF
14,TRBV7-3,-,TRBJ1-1,CASSLNIGAVEAFF
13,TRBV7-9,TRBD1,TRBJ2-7,CASSPGQSYEQYF
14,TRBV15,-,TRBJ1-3,CATSRGRGGNTIYF
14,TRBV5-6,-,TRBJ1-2,CASSWGSGVNGYTF
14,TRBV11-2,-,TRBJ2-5,CASSFRGLGETQYF
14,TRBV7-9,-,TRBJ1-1,CASSLDRRNTEAFF
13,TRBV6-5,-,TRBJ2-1,CASRSTVYNEQFF
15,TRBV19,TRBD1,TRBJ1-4,CASSSDRARNEKLFF
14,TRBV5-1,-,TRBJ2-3,CASSPDKGTDTQYF
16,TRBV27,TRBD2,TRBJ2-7,CASSPSSGETWYEQYF
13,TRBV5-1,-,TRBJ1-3,CASSDQSGNTIYF